This T cell receptor (beta chain) was observed in a study of early T cells in non-severe SARS-CoV-2 infection. As for the study in general: With bulk RNA from unsorted whole blood as input, sequencing yielded unpaired chains.

Broader study findings: Missing private and CD4 specificities, VDJdb matching favored anti-spike CD8 responses.

With 4 bases clipped from V and 5 bases from J, the junction kept 9 bases outside the gene matches. This CDR3 is 15 amino acids long. Per the germline V gene, CDR1 is SGHRS and CDR2 is YFSETQ. Worth noting for this clonotype: The antigen remains undetermined.

Unique molecular identifiers were affixed to single, distinct cDNA molecules. Each CDR3 protein gets one entry after TCRdb re-called the 5' RACE reads with MiXCR. The sample has around 50,000 distinct CDR3 sequences; approximately 10% are singletons. Sample: whole blood. The TCR originated in an adult who was a healthcare worker with PCR-confirmed SARS-CoV-2 infection or an uninfected control (not recorded which). This chain connects TRBV5-1 to TRBJ2-7, with TRBD2 matching over 10 bases. Here the CDR3 reads CASSGRAGGPDEQYF. The DNA of the CDR3 is TGCGCCAGCAGCGGAAGAGCGGGAGGGCCCGACGAGCAGTACTTC.